This TCR beta chain was found in a study of T cells in tuberculosis. This table comes from immunoSEQ multiplex PCR, and its TCRdb copy is limited to in-frame clones, with some not included. The sample includes 25,000 to 30,000 clones, just over 90% of them seen just once. V was clipped by 4 bases and J by 9 bases, with 20 bases between them. The CDR3 is 15 residues long. Looked up from germline, CDR1 is SGHKS and CDR2 is YYEKEE (reference sequence). Indicated time point: new active TB diagnosis, blood taken before or within 7 days of starting treatment. The sequence was obtained from an adult with tuberculosis. The genes are TRBV5-5 and TRBJ1-5; D may be TRBD1 (6 bases). The starting material was PBMCs, obtained at tuberculosis diagnosis. In DNA form, the CDR3 reads TGTGCCAGCAGCCCCGGGGGGGGGCGGGATAGGCCCCAGCATTTT. Amino acid sequence: CASSPGGGRDRPQHF.